This TCR beta chain was recovered during a study of CD8 T cells in Susac syndrome. Random-hexamer reverse transcription was applied to roughly 0.5 to 1 ug RNA. TCRdb independently ran MiXCR on the immunoSEQ multiplex PCR reads; one entry per CDR3 protein. The table has about 150,000 distinct CDR3 sequences, roughly 95% seen once. Deletions cut 6 bases from V and 0 bases from J, with 12 bases between. Germline V gene data show CDR1 as SQVTM and CDR2 as ANQGSEA. This CDR3 spans 14 amino acids. The genes are TRBV29-1 and TRBJ2-4; D perhaps matches TRBD1 (6 bases). Sequencing used CD8+ T cells from PBMCs. This TCR was recovered from a human donor with multiple sclerosis. DNA for the CDR3: TGCAGCGTAATCCAGGGGTTAGCCAAAAACATTCAGTACTTC. It is translated as CSVIQGLAKNIQYF.